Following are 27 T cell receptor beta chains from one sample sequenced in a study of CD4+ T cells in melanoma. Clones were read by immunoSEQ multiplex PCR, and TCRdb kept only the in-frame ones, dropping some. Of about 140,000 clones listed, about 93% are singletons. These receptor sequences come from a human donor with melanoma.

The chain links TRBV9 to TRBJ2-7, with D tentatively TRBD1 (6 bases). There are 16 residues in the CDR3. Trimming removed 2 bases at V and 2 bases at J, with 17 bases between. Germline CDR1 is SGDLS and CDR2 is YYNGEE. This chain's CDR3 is CASSVGPRQVPYEQYF. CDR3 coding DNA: TGTGCCAGCAGCGTCGGCCCGAGACAGGTACCCTACGAGCAGTACTTC.

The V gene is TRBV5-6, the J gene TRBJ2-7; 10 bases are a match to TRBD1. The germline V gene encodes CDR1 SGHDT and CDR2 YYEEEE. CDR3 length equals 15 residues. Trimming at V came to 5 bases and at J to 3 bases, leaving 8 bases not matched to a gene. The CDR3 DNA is TGTGCCAGCAGGGCGGGACAGGGGACTTTCTACGAGCAGTACTTC. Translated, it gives CASRAGQGTFYEQYF. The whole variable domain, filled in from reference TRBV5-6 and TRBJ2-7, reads DAGVTQSPTHLIKTRGQQVTLRCSPKSGHDTVSWYQQALGQGPQFIFQYYEEEERQRGNFPDRFSGHQFPNYSSELNVNALLLGDSALYLCASRAGQGTFYEQYFGPGTRLTVT.

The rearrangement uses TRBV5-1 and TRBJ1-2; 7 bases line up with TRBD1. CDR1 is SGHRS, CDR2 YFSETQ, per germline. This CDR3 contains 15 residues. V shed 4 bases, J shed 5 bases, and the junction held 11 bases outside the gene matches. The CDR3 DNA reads TGCGCCAGCAGCCAGAGACCCGGGACAGTATATGGCTACACCTTC. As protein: CASSQRPGTVYGYTF.

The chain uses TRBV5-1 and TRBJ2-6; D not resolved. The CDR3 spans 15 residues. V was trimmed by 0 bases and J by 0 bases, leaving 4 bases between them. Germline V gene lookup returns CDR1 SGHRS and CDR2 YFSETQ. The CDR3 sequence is CASSLGPSGANVLTF. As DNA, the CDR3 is TGCGCCAGCAGCTTGGGTCCCTCTGGGGCCAACGTCCTGACTTTC.

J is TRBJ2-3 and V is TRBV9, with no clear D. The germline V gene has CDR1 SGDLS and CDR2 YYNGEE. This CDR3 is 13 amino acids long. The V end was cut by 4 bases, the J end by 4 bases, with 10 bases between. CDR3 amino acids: CASSYLVADTQYF. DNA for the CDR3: TGTGCCAGCAGCTATTTAGTGGCAGATACGCAGTATTTT.

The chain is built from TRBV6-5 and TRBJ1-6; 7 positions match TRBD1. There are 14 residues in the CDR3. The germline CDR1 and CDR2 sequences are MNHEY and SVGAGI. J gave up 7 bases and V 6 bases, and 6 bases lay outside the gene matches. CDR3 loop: CASRRDSSNSPLHF. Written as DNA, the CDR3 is TGTGCCAGCAGACGGGACAGCTCGAATTCACCCCTCCACTTT.

In nucleotides, the CDR3 is TGCGCCAGCAGTGAGGGGTCGGGGGGGCCCTACAATGAGCAGTTCTTC. Amino acids: CASSEGSGGPYNEQFF. The V call is TRBV10-1, the J call TRBJ2-1, with 8 bases lining up with TRBD2. Germline V lookup: CDR1 WNHNN, CDR2 SYGVQD (reference sequence). The trim removed 2 bases at V and 2 bases at J, leaving 5 bases unmatched. The CDR3 is made up of 16 amino acids.

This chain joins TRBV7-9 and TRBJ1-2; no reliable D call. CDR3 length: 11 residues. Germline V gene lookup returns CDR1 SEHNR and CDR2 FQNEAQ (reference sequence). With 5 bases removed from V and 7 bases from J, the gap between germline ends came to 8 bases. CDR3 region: CASSIDGGYTF. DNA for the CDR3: TGTGCCAGCAGCATAGACGGTGGCTACACCTTC.

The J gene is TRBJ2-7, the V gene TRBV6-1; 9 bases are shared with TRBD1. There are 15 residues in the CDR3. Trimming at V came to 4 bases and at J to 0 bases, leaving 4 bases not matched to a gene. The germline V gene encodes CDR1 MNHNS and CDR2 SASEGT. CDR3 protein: CASSGIQGASYEQYF. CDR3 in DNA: TGTGCCAGCAGTGGGATACAGGGGGCCTCCTACGAGCAGTACTTC.

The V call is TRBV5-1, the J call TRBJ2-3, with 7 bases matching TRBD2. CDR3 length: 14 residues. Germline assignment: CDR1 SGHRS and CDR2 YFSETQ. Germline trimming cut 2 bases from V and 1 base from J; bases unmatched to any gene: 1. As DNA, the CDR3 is TGCGCCAGCAGCTTTCTAGCGGGCACAGATACGCAGTATTTT. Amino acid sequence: CASSFLAGTDTQYF.

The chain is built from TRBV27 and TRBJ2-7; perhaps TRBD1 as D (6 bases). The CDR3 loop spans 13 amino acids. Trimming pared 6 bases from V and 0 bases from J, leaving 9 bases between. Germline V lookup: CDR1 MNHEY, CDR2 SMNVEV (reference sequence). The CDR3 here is CASRGHHSYEQYF. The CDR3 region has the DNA TGTGCCAGCAGGGGACACCACTCCTACGAGCAGTACTTC.

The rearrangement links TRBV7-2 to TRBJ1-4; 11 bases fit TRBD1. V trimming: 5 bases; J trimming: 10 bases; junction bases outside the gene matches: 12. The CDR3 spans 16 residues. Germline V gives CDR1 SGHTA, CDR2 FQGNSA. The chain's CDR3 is CASSPRGTGGIGKLFF. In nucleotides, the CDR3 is TGTGCCAGCAGCCCTAGGGGGACAGGGGGTATCGGAAAACTGTTTTTT.

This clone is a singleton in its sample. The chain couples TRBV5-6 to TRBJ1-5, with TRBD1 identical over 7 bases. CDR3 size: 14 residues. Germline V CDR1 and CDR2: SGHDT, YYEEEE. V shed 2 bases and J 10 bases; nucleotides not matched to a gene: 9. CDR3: CASSFQGGSLPQHF. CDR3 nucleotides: TGTGCCAGCAGCTTTCAGGGGGGGTCCCTACCCCAGCATTTT.

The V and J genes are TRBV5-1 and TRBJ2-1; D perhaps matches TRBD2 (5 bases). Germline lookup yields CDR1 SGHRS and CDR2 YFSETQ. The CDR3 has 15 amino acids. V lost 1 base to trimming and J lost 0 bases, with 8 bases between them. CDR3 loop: CASSLMGSSYNEQFF. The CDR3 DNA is TGCGCCAGCAGCTTGATGGGGAGCTCCTACAATGAGCAGTTCTTC.

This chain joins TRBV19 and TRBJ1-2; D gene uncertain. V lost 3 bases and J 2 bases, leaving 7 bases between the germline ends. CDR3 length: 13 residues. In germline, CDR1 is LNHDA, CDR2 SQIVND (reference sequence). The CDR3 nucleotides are TGTGCCAGTAGTATGGGTGGGAACTATGGCTACACCTTC. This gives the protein CASSMGGNYGYTF. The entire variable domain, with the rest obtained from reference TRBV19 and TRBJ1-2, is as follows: DGGITQSPKYLFRKEGQNVTLSCEQNLNHDAMYWYRQDPGQGLRLIYYSQIVNDFQKGDIAEGYSVSREKKESFPLTVTSAQKNPTAFYLCASSMGGNYGYTFGSGTRLTVV.

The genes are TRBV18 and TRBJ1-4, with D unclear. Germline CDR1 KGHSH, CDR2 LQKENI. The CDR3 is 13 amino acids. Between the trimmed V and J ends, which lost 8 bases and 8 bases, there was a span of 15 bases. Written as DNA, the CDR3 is TGTGCCAGCACCCAAAGTGCGGGGGAAAAACTGTTTTTT. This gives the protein CASTQSAGEKLFF.

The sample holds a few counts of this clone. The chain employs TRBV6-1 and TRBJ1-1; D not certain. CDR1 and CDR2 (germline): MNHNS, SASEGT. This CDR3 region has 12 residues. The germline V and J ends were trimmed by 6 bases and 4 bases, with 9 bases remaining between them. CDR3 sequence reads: CASRMGGTEAFF. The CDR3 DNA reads TGTGCCAGCAGGATGGGAGGCACTGAAGCTTTCTTT.

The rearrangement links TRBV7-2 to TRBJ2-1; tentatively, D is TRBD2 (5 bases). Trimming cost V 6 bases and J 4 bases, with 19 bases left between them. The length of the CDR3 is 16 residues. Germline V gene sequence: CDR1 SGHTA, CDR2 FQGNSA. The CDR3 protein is CASRERRSSGYNEQFF. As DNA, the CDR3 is TGTGCCAGCAGAGAAAGAAGGAGCTCGGGGTACAATGAGCAGTTCTTC.

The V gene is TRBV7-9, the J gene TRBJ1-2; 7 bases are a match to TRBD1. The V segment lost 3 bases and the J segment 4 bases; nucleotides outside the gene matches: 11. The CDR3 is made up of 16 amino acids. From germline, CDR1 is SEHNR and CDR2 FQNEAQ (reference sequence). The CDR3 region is CASSLLSPAGGYGYTF. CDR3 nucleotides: TGTGCCAGCAGCTTGTTAAGTCCGGCAGGGGGCTATGGCTACACCTTC.

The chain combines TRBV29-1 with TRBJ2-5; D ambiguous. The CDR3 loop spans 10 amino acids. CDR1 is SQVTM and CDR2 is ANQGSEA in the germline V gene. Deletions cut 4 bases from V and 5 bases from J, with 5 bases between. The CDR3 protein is CSVGWETQYF. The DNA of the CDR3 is TGCAGCGTTGGGTGGGAGACCCAGTACTTC.

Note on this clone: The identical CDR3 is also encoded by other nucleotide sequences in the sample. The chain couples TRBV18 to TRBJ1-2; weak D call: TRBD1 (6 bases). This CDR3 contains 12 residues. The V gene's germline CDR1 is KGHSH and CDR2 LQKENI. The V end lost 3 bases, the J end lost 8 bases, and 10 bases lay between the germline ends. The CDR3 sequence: CASSPTGFGYTF. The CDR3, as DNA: TGTGCCAGCTCACCCACAGGGTTCGGCTACACCTTC. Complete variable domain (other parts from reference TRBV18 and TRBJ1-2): NAGVMQNPRHLVRRRGQEARLRCSPMKGHSHVYWYRQLPEEGLKFMVYLQKENIIDESGMPKERFSAEFPKEGPSILRIQQVVRGDSAAYFCASSPTGFGYTFGSGTRLTVV.

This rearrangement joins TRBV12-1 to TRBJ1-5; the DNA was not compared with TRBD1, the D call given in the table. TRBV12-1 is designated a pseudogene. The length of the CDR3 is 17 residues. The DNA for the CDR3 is TGTGCCAGCAGACCGGGACAAATACTCCGAAGGAATCAGCCCCAGCATTTT. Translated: CASRPGQILRRNQPQHF.

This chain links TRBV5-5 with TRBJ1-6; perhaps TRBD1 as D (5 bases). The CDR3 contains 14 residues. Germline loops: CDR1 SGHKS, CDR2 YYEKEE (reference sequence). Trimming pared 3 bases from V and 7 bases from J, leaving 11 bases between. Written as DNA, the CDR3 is TGTGCCAGCAGCTGGGGCGGGCGGAATTCACCCCTCCACTTT. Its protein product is CASSWGGRNSPLHF.

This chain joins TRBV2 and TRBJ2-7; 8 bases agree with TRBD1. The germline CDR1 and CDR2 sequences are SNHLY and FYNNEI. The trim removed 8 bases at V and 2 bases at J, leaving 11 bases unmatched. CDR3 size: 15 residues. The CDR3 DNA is TGTGCCAGCGATTACGTCGACAGGGGACCCTACGAGCAGTACTTC. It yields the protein CASDYVDRGPYEQYF. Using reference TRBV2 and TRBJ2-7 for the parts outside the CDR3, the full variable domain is EPEVTQTPSHQVTQMGQEVILRCVPISNHLYFYWYRQILGQKVEFLVSFYNNEISEKSEIFDDQFSVERPDGSNFTLKIRSTKLEDSAMYFCASDYVDRGPYEQYFGPGTRLTVT.

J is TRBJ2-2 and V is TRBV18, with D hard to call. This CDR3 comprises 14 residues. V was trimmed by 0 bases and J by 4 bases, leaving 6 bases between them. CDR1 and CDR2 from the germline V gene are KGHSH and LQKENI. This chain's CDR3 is CASSPPKGTGELFF. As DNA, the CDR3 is TGTGCCAGCTCACCACCGAAAGGCACCGGGGAGCTGTTTTTT.

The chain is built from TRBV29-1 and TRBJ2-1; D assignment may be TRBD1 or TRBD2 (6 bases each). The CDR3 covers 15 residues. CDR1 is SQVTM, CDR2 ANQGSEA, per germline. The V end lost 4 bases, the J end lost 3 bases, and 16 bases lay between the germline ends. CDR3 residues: CSVVGGQFNYNEQFF. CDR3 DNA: TGCAGCGTTGTTGGGGGGCAGTTCAACTACAATGAGCAGTTCTTC.

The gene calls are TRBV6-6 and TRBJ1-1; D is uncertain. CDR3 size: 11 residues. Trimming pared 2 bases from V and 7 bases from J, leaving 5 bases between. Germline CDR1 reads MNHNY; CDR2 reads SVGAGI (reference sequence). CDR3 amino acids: CASSYKGEAFF. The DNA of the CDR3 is TGTGCCAGCAGTTACAAGGGTGAAGCTTTCTTT.